Shown below are 4 T cell receptor beta chains from a single sample sequenced in a study of T cells in Graves' hyperthyroidism and ophthalmopathy. Amplification of TCR beta CDR3 regions used RNA as the template. The HTBI primer set was used in a first-round RT-PCR of the TCR CDR3. Via MiXCR, TCRdb re-called the multiplex PCR reads, giving one row per CDR3 protein. Of approximately 600,000 distinct CDR3 sequences detected, more than 20% appear once; the ten largest clones hold under 35%. What was sequenced was blood. The source of these receptors is a man aged 30-40 years with Graves' ophthalmopathy.

The chain links TRBV7-9 to TRBJ1-2; TRBD1 matches 8 bases. Losses at the gene ends were 5 bases for V and 0 bases for J; bases not matched to a gene: 8. Germline values: CDR1 SEHNR, CDR2 FQNEAQ (reference sequence). The CDR3 is made up of 16 amino acids. The CDR3 DNA reads TGTGCCAGCAGCACGGGGGGACAGGAGACTAACTATGGCTACACCTTC. Protein sequence: CASSTGGQETNYGYTF.

As concerns this clonotype: One base away lies a much larger clone, so this may be a sequencing read error. CDR3 DNA sequence: TGCCCCAGCAGCTTGGATGGTGGTCGGGGACAGGCGGTAGCTTTCTTT. As protein: CPSSLDGGRGQAVAFF. V is TRBV5-1 and J is TRBJ1-1, with 8 nucleotides matching TRBD1. CDR1 SGHRS and CDR2 YFSETQ come from the germline V gene. This CDR3 is 16 amino acids long.

The chain uses TRBV11-3 and TRBJ2-1; 8 bases are shared with TRBD1. Unmatched junction bases numbered 9, after V lost 1 base and J lost 7 bases. Germline assignment: CDR1 SGHNT and CDR2 YENEEA. The CDR3 covers 16 residues. The CDR3 DNA reads TGTGCCAGCAGCTTAGGGTCAGGGGGCATTCTAAATGAGCAGTTCTTC. Translated, it gives CASSLGSGGILNEQFF.

This clonotype was observed many times. The gene calls are TRBV30 and TRBJ1-1; D uncertain. CDR3 size: 12 residues. Germline V gives CDR1 GTSNPN, CDR2 SVGIG (reference sequence). Trimming stripped 2 bases from V and 5 bases from J, with 9 bases between. The CDR3 sequence is CAWSRLGTEAFF. In DNA, the CDR3 is TGTGCCTGGAGTCGGCTGGGGACTGAAGCTTTCTTT.